This TCR beta chain was captured by sequencing in a study of shared clonotypes between healthy human individuals. Findings and caveats of the study: The sharing of roughly 5% of naive CD4 clonotypes was seen across a few donors.

This clone was recorded once. The antigen remains unidentified. The same CDR3 also results from other DNA sequences found in this sample. CDR3 length: 14 amino acids. V dropped 4 bases and J dropped 0 bases, with 5 bases sitting between them. Per germline, CDR1 SGHRS and CDR2 YFSETQ. In the original analysis: Filtering differed, since immunoSEQ gave only junction sequences and no quality scores. Some clones are missing from TCRdb's copy, which holds only in-frame ones; the method was immunoSEQ multiplex PCR. That table gives V, J and clone size, and the DNA gave D and trimming. The sample comprises approximately 1.4 million clones, 98% of which are singletons, and 0.45% rests with the top ten.

The chain couples TRBV5-1 to TRBJ2-6, with D uncertain. This receptor was identified in a young man in good health. The sample taken for sequencing was naive CD4+ T cells sorted from blood. The subset is: CD45RA+ positively selected. DNA of the CDR3: TGCGCCAGCAGCCCCAACTCTGGGGCCAACGTCCTGACTTTC. Translated: CASSPNSGANVLTF.